These T cell receptor beta chains were read from a single sample in a study of T cells in Graves' hyperthyroidism and ophthalmopathy. TCRdb passed the multiplex PCR reads through MiXCR, listing each CDR3 protein once. The profile shows 450,000 to 650,000 distinct CDR3 sequences, around 14% of them singletons. The sequencing sample was made of blood. The receptors here all came from a woman between 18 and 30 years old with Graves' ophthalmopathy. The CDR3 runs from the conserved cysteine through the conserved F or W. The order of the fields is J gene, D gene, V gene, clone size, CDR3 DNA, CDR3 protein. A D gene is named only where the DNA matches it firmly. Expanded clones are given a class, and other clones once, few, many or no size at all.

TRBJ2-1 TRBD1 TRBV12-3/TRBV12-4 few TGTGCCAGCAGCCTGGACAGGGGTATCCCCCTCTTC CASSLDRGIPLF
TRBJ1-1 . TRBV6-5 few TGTGCCAGCAGTTATGTCCAGATGAACACTGAAGCTTTCTTT CASSYVQMNTEAFF
TRBJ2-1 TRBD2 TRBV7-9 many TGTGCCAGCAGCTTACGACTAGCGGGTGCCAATGAGCAGTTCTTC CASSLRLAGANEQFF
TRBJ1-4 . TRBV30 many TGTGCCTGGAGTGACCCGGGATTTAATGAAAAACTGTTTTTT CAWSDPGFNEKLFF
TRBJ2-7 TRBD2 TRBV4-3 . TGCGCCAGCAGCCAAACCGGGACTAGCGGGCGCAACTCCTACGAGCAGTACTTC CASSQTGTSGRNSYEQYF
TRBJ2-3 . TRBV9 . TGTGCCAGCAGCGGCTCGGCGGGATCAGCAGATACGCAGTATTTT CASSGSAGSADTQYF
TRBJ2-1 . TRBV7-3 many TGTGCCAGCAGCTTAACGGTGGGAGAGCTGATAAATGAGCAGTTCTTC CASSLTVGELINEQFF
TRBJ2-3 . TRBV14 . TGTGCCAGCAGCCAAAGGGCTAGCGTAAAGATCACAGATACGCAGTATTTT CASSQRASVKITDTQYF
TRBJ2-7 . TRBV4-2 few TGTGCCAGCAGCCAGGATGCTTCAAGCTCCTACGAGCAGTACTTC CASSQDASSSYEQYF
TRBJ1-5 TRBD1 TRBV19 few TGTGCCAGTAGTCGGGACAGTTTCCCTAGCAATCAGCCCCAGCATTTT CASSRDSFPSNQPQHF
TRBJ2-3 . TRBV6-2/TRBV6-3 . TGTGCCAGCATCCTCAGGGGCCCTACTACCACAGATACGCAGTATTTT CASILRGPTTTDTQYF
TRBJ2-2 . TRBV20-1 many TGCAGTGCTAGAGATCCCGGGCTCAAAGGGAAGTCGACCGGGGAGCTGTTTTTT CSARDPGLKGKSTGELFF
TRBJ1-1 . TRBV7-2 . TGTGCCAGCAGCTTAGAAGAGGGTTGGATCACTGAAGCTTTCTTT CASSLEEGWITEAFF
TRBJ1-1 . TRBV6-1 few TGTGCCAGCACGCGTCTAACGAACACTGAAGCTTTCTTT CASTRLTNTEAFF
TRBJ2-6 . TRBV12-3/TRBV12-4 many TGTGCCAGCAGTCCAGACCAGTGGTCTGGGGCCAACGTCCTGACTTTC CASSPDQWSGANVLTF
TRBJ2-7 TRBD2 TRBV20-1 . TGCAGTGCTCCCCGCCGGAGGACTAGTCCCGCCTTCGGGGATTTCGAGCAGTACTTC CSAPRRRTSPAFGDFEQYF
TRBJ2-7 TRBD2 TRBV12-3/TRBV12-4 . TGTGCCAGCAGTAGACTAGCGGGAGGGCCGGTTTCCTACGAGCAGTACTTC CASSRLAGGPVSYEQYF